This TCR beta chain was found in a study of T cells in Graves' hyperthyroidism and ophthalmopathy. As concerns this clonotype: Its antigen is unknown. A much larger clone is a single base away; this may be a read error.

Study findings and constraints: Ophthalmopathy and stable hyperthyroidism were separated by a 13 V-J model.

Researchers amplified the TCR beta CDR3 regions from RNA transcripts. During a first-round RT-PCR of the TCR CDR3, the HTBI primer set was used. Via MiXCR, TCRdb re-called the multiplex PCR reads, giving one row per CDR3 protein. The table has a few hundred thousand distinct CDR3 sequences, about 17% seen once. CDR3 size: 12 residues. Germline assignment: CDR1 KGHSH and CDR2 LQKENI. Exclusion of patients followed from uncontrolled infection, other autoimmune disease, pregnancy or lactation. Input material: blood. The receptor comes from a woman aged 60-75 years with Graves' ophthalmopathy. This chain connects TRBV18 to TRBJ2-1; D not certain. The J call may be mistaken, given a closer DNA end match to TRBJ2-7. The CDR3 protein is CASSPVGNEQYF. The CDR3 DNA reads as TGTGCCAGCTCACCGGTCGGCAATGAGCAGTACTTC.